This passage covers 2 T cell receptor beta chains from one sample sequenced in a study of cytomegalovirus exposure and HLA in healthy donors. The study ran its PCR with 60 Vbeta and 13 Jbeta primers. Data came from immunoSEQ multiplex PCR; TCRdb stores just in-frame clones and leaves some out. The sample lists roughly 180,000 clones, approximately 82% occurring once. Sequenced input: PBMCs. The origin of the receptors is a woman aged 40 to 50 in good health and CMV-seropositive.

V is TRBV29-1 and J is TRBJ2-6, with 7 bases matching TRBD1. The ends lost 6 bases at V and 2 bases at J; junction bases unmatched: 13. CDR1 is SQVTM, CDR2 ANQGSEA, per germline. The CDR3 is 17 amino acids. DNA for the CDR3: TGCAGCGTCCCATATATTACACAGGGGACTGGGGCCAACGTCCTGACTTTC. It translates to CSVPYITQGTGANVLTF. The entire variable domain, with the rest obtained from reference TRBV29-1 and TRBJ2-6, is as follows: SAVISQKPSRDICQRGTSLTIQCQVDSQVTMMFWYRQQPGQSLTLIATANQGSEATYESGFVIDKFPISRPNLTFSTLTVSNMSPEDSSIYLCSVPYITQGTGANVLTFGAGSRLTVL.

This clone was found once. V gene TRBV5-1 combines with J gene TRBJ2-1; weak D call: TRBD1 (6 bases). Trimming took 4 bases from V and 5 from J, leaving 28 bases between them. Per germline, CDR1 SGHRS and CDR2 YFSETQ. The CDR3 has 19 residues. CDR3 coding DNA: TGCGCCAGCAGCCCCCTACGGACATTAACCAGGGGTTCCGACAATGAGCAGTTCTTC. Its protein is CASSPLRTLTRGSDNEQFF.